This TCR beta chain was sequenced during a study of technical replicates of blood from a handful of donors (dated by TCRdb to between 2016 and 2019). Regarding this clone: The target of this receptor is not known. No base qualities exist here, and no much larger clone lies one base off it.

CDR1 and CDR2 are read off the germline V gene as SQVTM and ANQGSEA. Unmatched junction bases come to 8, with V trimmed by 5 bases and J by 4 bases. The CDR3 runs 14 residues from the cysteine to the phenylalanine. The read is trimmed to its CDR3 DNA, 42 bases read in frame from base 1. The method behind the library was the immunoSEQ multiplex PCR assay. This is the immuneACCESS table as TCRdb keeps it, with only in-frame sequences that have V and J called. A part of the clones is gone; compared with another copy, unresolved V genes explain less than half, and the rest is unexplained. Counted in this sample were under 90,000 clones; 96% of them appeared once. In total, the top ten clones hold 0.2% of the sample.

In this chain, TRBV29-1 is recombined with TRBJ2-1; 7 bases in between match TRBD1. This TCR came from a human donor in good health. The sample was T cells isolated from PBMCs. The nucleotides are TGCAGCGTTCCAGGACAGGTCCTATACAATGAGCAGTTCTTC. This gives the protein CSVPGQVLYNEQFF.